The following is a T cell receptor beta chain sequence with its context. A read error may explain this, as a much larger clone is one base away. The germline CDR1 and CDR2 sequences are SGHTA and FQGTGA. The CDR3 spans 15 residues. Preceding any ophthalmopathy symptoms, the blood sample dates from first hyperthyroidism diagnosis. A roughly 10 ml volume of fresh peripheral blood provided the PBMCs. Using RNA transcripts as the source, TCR beta CDR3 regions were amplified. First-round RT-PCR targeting the TCR CDR3 was performed with the HTBI primer set. MiXCR, run by TCRdb on the multiplex PCR reads, gives a single entry per CDR3 protein. The sample lists roughly 500,000 distinct CDR3 sequences, around 13% seen once, with 5.8% in the top ten. This entry belongs to a study of T cells in Graves' hyperthyroidism and ophthalmopathy.

The genes are TRBV7-3 and TRBJ2-1; 7 nucleotides match TRBD1. The clonotype was recovered from a woman in her 30s with Graves' hyperthyroidism that later progressed to Graves' ophthalmopathy. What was sequenced was blood. CDR3 bases: TGTGCCAGCAGCTTCCGGGACAGCTCCTACAATGAGCAGTCCTTC. This codes for CASSFRDSSYNEQSF. Looking up the rest from reference TRBV7-3 and TRBJ2-1 gives the full variable domain: GAGVSQTPSNKVTEKGKYVELRCDPISGHTALYWYRQSLGQGPEFLIYFQGTGAADDSGLPNDRFFAVRPEGSVSTLKIQRTERGDSAVYLCASSFRDSSYNEQSFGPGTRLTVL.